The sequence of this TCR beta chain was determined in a study of shared clonotypes between healthy human individuals (dated by TCRdb to 2018 to 2020). For the wider study: A couple of women and a few men aged 18 to 49 years were included in the cohort. For each donor, CD4 naive and CD4 memory were each run on three plates, CD8 naive on two plates, and CD8 memory on one plate. The study deeply sequenced blood TCR repertoires of five healthy adults to estimate repertoire size and the extent of clonotype sharing between individuals. To increase sequencing depth and limit assay-specific biases, TCR repertoire library preparation and sequencing were carried out by different laboratories using diverse techniques. Per donor, leukapheresis produced somewhere between about 0.8 and 9 billion PBMCs. General findings and caveats noted by the study authors: The genetic and exposure-history diversity represented was limited by the small number of donors. Clonotypes shared by all four sorted-subset donors showed higher generation probabilities than non-shared clonotypes. Rarefaction of sorted-subset datasets indicated incomplete sequencing despite the large sequencing depth. About 5% of naive CD4, more than 3% of naive CD8, 2.3% of memory CD4, and roughly 0.4% of memory CD8 clonotypes were shared across a few donors. Naive subsets generally had larger estimated clonotype richness than memory subsets did. Pairwise subsampling indicated that sequencing depth was expected to affect the degree of clonotype sharing among donors. Sampling was restricted to blood, and TCR repertoires in tissue are likely to differ from TCR repertoires in blood.

The donors were healthy, HIV-negative adults with no recently reported acute infections or vaccinations. Only Caucasian adults living in Nashville, Tennessee, USA were represented among the donors. CD4+ T cells were enriched through magnetic negative selection, after which naive cells were positively selected on CD45RA and the remaining negative fraction served as the memory subset. Blood was obtained by leukapheresis, after which PBMCs were separated by Ficoll-Histopaque density gradient centrifugation and cryopreserved in liquid nitrogen vapor phase. Analytical flow cytometry was used to check the purity and quantity of each magnetically sorted T cell population. Each sorted fraction had its genomic DNA isolated and then quantified by UV absorbance on a Nanodrop 2000c. About this clone itself: The specificity of this receptor is unknown. Per-base qualities were not stored, and no clone one base away is much larger.

TCR CDR3 regions were amplified from genomic DNA by multiplex PCR using the deep immunoSEQ assay. Extracted genomic DNA from each cell subset was spread evenly across all wells of several immunoSEQ 96-well plates, with each plate serving as a replicate. Each replicate PCR for sorted subsets received about 210 ng genomic DNA, equal to tens of thousands of T cell genomes. Purified libraries were measured with a Qubit 3.0 fluorometer, size-checked on a Bioanalyzer 2100, and measured again with the KAPA Library Quantification kit. A separate single-read 150-cycle Illumina NextSeq 550 flow cell was used to sequence each immunoSEQ 96-well plate. As for the original processing: Because the immunoSEQ output held only junctional sequences and lacked quality scores, the filtering could not match the filtering applied to full-length reads. Sequences were annotated with PyIR, a Python wrapper for IgBLAST v1.9, and V/J genes and CDR3 were assigned using IMGT germline references. Reads were filtered out if the reads had weak V/J assignments (E-value above 1e-6), no CDR3, stop codons, out-of-frame junctions, or ambiguous translated residues. V3J clonotypes were defined as sequences sharing the same inferred V gene, J gene, and CDR3 amino acid sequence. Percentage overlap between repertoires was calculated by dividing the number of shared unique clonotypes by the size of the smaller repertoire. Three approaches were used to assess repertoire richness: RTK rarefaction, the Chao1 estimator, and Recon v2.1 estimates of unobserved clonotypes. Generation probabilities were computed with OLGA for all TCRbeta clonotypes obtained by the gDNA method from a few donors. TCRdb re-hosts the immuneACCESS table, in-frame sequences only. Its copies lack some clones; in the studies checked, an unresolved V gene accounts for under half of them, and the cause for the rest is not known. The DNA was the basis for D and trimming; V, J and clone size are from that table. The sample table shows about a million clones, and about 72% are seen once. The top ten clonotypes cover about 0.89% of the sample.

CDR1 and CDR2 were assigned from the germline V gene as SGHTA and FQGNSA. Deletion took 0 bases off V and 4 bases off J, with a span of 9 bases between the germline ends. Inclusive of the bounding cysteine and phenylalanine, the CDR3 is 15 residues long. Of all the DNA, just the CDR3 is kept, 45 bases in frame from base 1. The rearranged chain carries TRBV7-2 and TRBJ1-4, and possibly TRBD1, on 6 matching bases. The clonotype was recovered from a man younger than 30 in good health. Some clones in this sample may be carry-over from other donors' samples. The sequenced sample was memory CD4+ T cells from PBMCs. Read against the paper, the sample's cell subset or site label means: CD45RA-negative fraction. The sequenced DNA is TGTGCCAGCAGCTTAGCCGGAGGGGGTAATGAAAAACTGTTTTTT. Translated, it gives CASSLAGGGNEKLFF.